Following are 7 T cell receptor beta chains from one sample sequenced in a study of CD8+CD57+ T cells in acquired aplastic anemia. Patients who underwent sequencing had shown CD8+CD57+ cell expansion by flow cytometry. The study profiled TCR beta VDJ and CDR3 using genomic DNA as template. TCRdb ran MiXCR on the reads and lists one entry per CDR3 protein. The table has some 150,000 distinct CDR3 sequences, 70% to 80% seen once. The sample consisted of sorted CD4+, CD8+, or CD8+CD57+ T cells (not recorded which) from PBMCs. These receptors were taken from a human donor with aplastic anemia.

This clonotype occurred many times. This sequence joins TRBV7-3 and TRBJ2-1; D might be TRBD2 (6 bases). The CDR3 length is 16 residues. Trimming took 5 bases from V and 3 from J, leaving 17 bases between them. The germline gives CDR1 SGHTA, CDR2 FQGTGA. The CDR3 region has the DNA TGTGCCAGCAGCCCACTTGGGGGGACCCTCTACAATGAGCAGTTCTTC. This translates into CASSPLGGTLYNEQFF.

J is TRBJ2-1 and V is TRBV6-2 or TRBV6-3; D might be TRBD2 (6 bases). V lost 4 bases to trimming and J lost 6 bases, with 13 bases between them. The CDR3 sequence is 14 residues long. Germline V lookup: CDR1 MNHEY, CDR2 SVGEGT. The chain's CDR3 is CASSSPGVSNEQFF. In nucleotides, the CDR3 is TGTGCCAGCAGTTCCCCGGGGGTGTCCAATGAGCAGTTCTTC.

The chain joins TRBV25-1 to TRBJ2-2, with D unresolved. The CDR3 is 12 residues long. Germline V gene sequence: CDR1 MGHDK, CDR2 SYGVNS. Trimming left V 3 bases short and J 4 bases short, with 3 bases between. The CDR3: CASSEPTGELFF. The CDR3 DNA follows: TGTGCCAGCAGTGAGCCCACCGGGGAGCTGTTTTTT.

This clonotype was observed a handful of times. The chain uses TRBV20-1 and TRBJ1-1; D uncertain. This CDR3 has 13 residues. The germline V gene encodes CDR1 DFQATT and CDR2 SNEGSKA (reference sequence). CDR3 protein: CRALDHLNTEAFF. The CDR3 DNA is TGCAGGGCCCTGGACCATTTGAACACTGAAGCTTTCTTT.

V usage is TRBV4-1 and J usage is TRBJ2-1; 7 nucleotides align to TRBD2. This CDR3 is built from 17 residues. Losses at the gene ends were 1 base for V and 0 bases for J; bases not matched to a gene: 6. CDR1 and CDR2 from the germline V gene are MGHRA and YSYEKL. CDR3 residues: CASSQVTGRLSYNEQFF. The CDR3 bases are TGCGCCAGCAGCCAAGTCACCGGGAGGCTCTCCTACAATGAGCAGTTCTTC.

This clonotype was seen once. This chain links TRBV24-1 with TRBJ2-3; 7 nucleotides line up with TRBD2. V lost 6 bases, J lost 6 bases, and 8 bases stayed unmatched. Germline V gives CDR1 KGHDR, CDR2 SFDVKD. There are 14 residues in the CDR3. The CDR3 is CATSLPGGFDTQYF. CDR3 bases: TGTGCCACCAGTTTGCCGGGAGGCTTTGATACGCAGTATTTT.

This chain connects TRBV5-6 to TRBJ1-2; TRBD1 might be the D (5 bases). Germline assignment: CDR1 SGHDT and CDR2 YYEEEE. V lost 4 bases, J lost 8 bases, and 15 bases lay in between. This CDR3 comprises 13 residues. The CDR3 reads CASSPRRAGGYTF. In nucleotides, the CDR3 is TGTGCCAGCAGCCCCCGGCGGGCAGGGGGCTACACCTTC.